The 6 T cell receptor beta chains below were found in one sample sequenced in a study of blood T cell repertoires in COVID-19. Using immunoSEQ multiplex PCR, the repertoire was profiled, and TCRdb retains in-frame clones only, with some absent. The sample has 400,000 to 500,000 clones; 86% are singletons. Sequencing was carried out using peripheral blood. All receptors derive from a woman in her thirties with active or convalescent COVID-19.

The V and J genes are TRBV25-1 and TRBJ2-7; D is possibly TRBD2 (5 bases). Trimming took off 3 bases at V and 3 bases at J, with 12 bases between the two ends. This CDR3 is built from 14 residues. CDR1 MGHDK and CDR2 SYGVNS come from the germline V gene. The CDR3 protein is CASSETGILYEQYF. The CDR3 bases are TGTGCCAGCAGTGAGACCGGGATCCTCTACGAGCAGTACTTC.

This chain links TRBV7-9 with TRBJ1-3; TRBD1 matches at 9 bases. Germline V gives CDR1 SEHNR, CDR2 FQNEAQ (reference sequence). The CDR3 is 16 amino acids. The junction had 2 bases not matched to a gene; V was cut back by 1 base and J by 1 base. In nucleotides, the CDR3 is TGTGCCAGCAGCTTAGAGACAGGGGGATCTGGAAACACCATATATTTT. This codes for CASSLETGGSGNTIYF.

The V gene is TRBV3-1 (or the pseudogene TRBV3-2), the J gene TRBJ1-2; no firm D call. The CDR3 sequence is 16 residues long. V lost 0 bases to trimming and J lost 7 bases, with 18 bases between them. CDR1 is LGHDT, CDR2 YNNKEL, per germline (reference sequence). The CDR3 DNA follows: TGTGCCAGCAGCCAAGAGCCAGGCGAATCTATAGGTGGCTACACCTTC. Amino acid sequence: CASSQEPGESIGGYTF.

This chain connects TRBV30 to TRBJ2-7, with D perhaps matching TRBD1 (5 bases). The CDR3 runs 12 residues. The V end lost 0 bases, the J end lost 6 bases, and 9 bases lay between the germline ends. Looked up from germline, CDR1 is GTSNPN and CDR2 is SVGIG (reference sequence). CDR3 amino acids: CAWSVLRGEQYF. Here the CDR3 DNA reads TGTGCCTGGAGTGTACTTAGGGGCGAGCAGTACTTC.

The chain joins TRBV30 to TRBJ2-1; 14 positions match TRBD2. The junction had 1 base not matched to a gene; V was cut back by 3 bases and J by 3 bases. The CDR3 is 15 residues long. Germline lookup yields CDR1 GTSNPN and CDR2 SVGIG (reference sequence). The chain's CDR3 is CAWRGLAGDYNEQFF. CDR3 nucleotide sequence: TGTGCCTGGAGGGGACTAGCGGGAGACTACAATGAGCAGTTCTTC. The variable domain in full, completed from reference TRBV30 and TRBJ2-1, reads SQTIHQWPATLVQPVGSPLSLECTVEGTSNPNLYWYRQAAGRGLQLLFYSVGIGQISSEVPQNLSASRPQDRQFILSSKKLLLSDSGFYLCAWRGLAGDYNEQFFGPGTRLTVL.

J is TRBJ1-2 and V is TRBV19; D is possibly TRBD1 (5 bases). The V gene's germline CDR1 is LNHDA and CDR2 SQIVND (reference sequence). The V end was cut by 1 base, the J end by 6 bases, with 12 bases between. The CDR3 runs to 14 residues. CDR3 DNA sequence: TGTGCCAGTAGTATAGTTGGGGGGATCCATGGCTACACCTTC. As protein: CASSIVGGIHGYTF.